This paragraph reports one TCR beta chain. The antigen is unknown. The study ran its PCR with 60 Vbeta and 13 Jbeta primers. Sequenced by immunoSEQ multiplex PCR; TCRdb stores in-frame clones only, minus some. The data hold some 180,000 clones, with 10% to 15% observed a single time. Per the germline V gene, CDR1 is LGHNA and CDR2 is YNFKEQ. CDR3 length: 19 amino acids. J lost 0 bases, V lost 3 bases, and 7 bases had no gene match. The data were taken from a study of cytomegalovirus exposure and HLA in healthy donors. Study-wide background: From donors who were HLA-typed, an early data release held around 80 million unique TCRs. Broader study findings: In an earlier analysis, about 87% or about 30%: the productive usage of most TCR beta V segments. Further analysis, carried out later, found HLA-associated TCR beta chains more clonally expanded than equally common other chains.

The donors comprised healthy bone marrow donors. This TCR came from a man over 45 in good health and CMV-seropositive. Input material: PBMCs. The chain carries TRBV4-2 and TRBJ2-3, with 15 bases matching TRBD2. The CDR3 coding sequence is TGTGCCAGCAGCCAGGAAGGGACTAGCGGGGGGCCTAGCACAGATACGCAGTATTTT. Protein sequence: CASSQEGTSGGPSTDTQYF.